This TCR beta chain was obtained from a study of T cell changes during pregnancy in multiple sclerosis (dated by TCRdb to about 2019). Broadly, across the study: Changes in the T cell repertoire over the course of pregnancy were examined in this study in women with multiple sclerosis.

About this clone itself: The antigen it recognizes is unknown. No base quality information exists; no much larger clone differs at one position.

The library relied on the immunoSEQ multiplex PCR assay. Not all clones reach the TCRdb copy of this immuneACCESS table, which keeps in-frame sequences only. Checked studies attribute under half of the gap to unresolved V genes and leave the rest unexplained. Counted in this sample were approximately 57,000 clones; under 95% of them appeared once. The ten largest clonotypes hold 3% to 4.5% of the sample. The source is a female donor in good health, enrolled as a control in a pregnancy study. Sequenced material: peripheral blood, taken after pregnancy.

In nucleotide form, the sequence is TGTGCCAGCAGTGAAGCTCTAGCGGGAGGTCAGGTTCAGTACTTC. The encoded protein is CASSEALAGGQVQYF. The V and J segments used are TRBV6-1 and TRBJ2-4; TRBD2 fits 11 bases in the junction. The CDR3 covers 15 residues, taking in both the cysteine and the phenylalanine. Only the CDR3 portion is preserved as DNA: 45 bases, with reading frame beginning at the first base. Germline trimming: 0 bases from V, 11 bases from J; junction bases outside gene matches: 6. Reading the germline V gene gives CDR1 MNHNS and CDR2 SASEGT.